Listed below are T cell receptor beta chains from one sample, sequenced in a study of Ad26.COV2.S vaccination and SARS-CoV-2 variants. Some clones are missing from TCRdb's copy, which holds only in-frame ones; the method was immunoSEQ multiplex PCR. The profile shows around 400,000 clones, 80% to 95% of them singletons. Sequencing used peripheral blood, obtained in a trial of Ad26.COV2.S vaccine versus placebo. The receptors originated from a person aged 18-60 years who received the Ad26.COV2.S COVID-19 vaccine or a placebo. Each CDR3 is given with its conserved first and last residue. D genes are given only for firm matches. Rows may omit the clone size; those that give it use once, few, many or a size class.

v_gene	j_gene	abundance	d_gene	CDR3nt	CDR3aa
TRBV18	TRBJ2-5	.	TRBD2	TGTGCCAGCTCACCACTAGCGGGAGTTTCGGAGACCCAGTACTTC	CASSPLAGVSETQYF
TRBV4-3	TRBJ2-1	.	TRBD2	TGCGCCAGCAGCCAAGAACGCGGGAGGGCTCACAATGAGCAGTTCTTC	CASSQERGRAHNEQFF
TRBV15	TRBJ2-1	.	.	TGTGCCACCAGCAGAGCAACAGGGATCTCCTACAATGAGCAGTTCTTC	CATSRATGISYNEQFF
TRBV9	TRBJ2-1	.	TRBD2	TGTGCCAGCAGCAAAACTAGCGGGGCTGGCAATGAGCAGTTCTTC	CASSKTSGAGNEQFF
TRBV19	TRBJ2-2	.	TRBD1	TGTGCCACTAGACAGGGGGCCGGGGAGCTGTTTTTT	CATRQGAGELFF
TRBV19	TRBJ1-2	.	.	TGTGCCAGTAGTGCAGGATTCTCCTATGGCTACACCTTC	CASSAGFSYGYTF
TRBV6-5	TRBJ1-4	.	TRBD1	TGTGCCAGCAGTTACAATGATGCAGGGGGCGAAAAACTGTTTTTT	CASSYNDAGGEKLFF
TRBV3-1/TRBV3-2	TRBJ2-5	.	.	TGTGCCAGCAGCCAAATCAGGGCCATACAAGAGACCCAGTACTTC	CASSQIRAIQETQYF
TRBV11-1	TRBJ1-1	.	.	TGTGCCAGCAGCCGCGGGGTCAACACTGAAGCTTTCTTT	CASSRGVNTEAFF
TRBV7-9	TRBJ2-5	once	.	TGTGCCAGCAGCTTGGGATCAGAGACCCAGTACTTC	CASSLGSETQYF
TRBV18	TRBJ1-6	.	.	TGTGCCAGCTCACCGGCAGTGGGGGGGAGAAATTCACCCCTCCACTTT	CASSPAVGGRNSPLHF
TRBV28	TRBJ2-1	.	TRBD2	TGTGCCAGCAGTCCGGGGGGTTTAGTGGCGGAGCAGTTCTTC	CASSPGGLVAEQFF
TRBV27	TRBJ1-4	.	.	TGTGCCAGCATGGAAGAGGCGGAAAAACTGTTTTTT	CASMEEAEKLFF
TRBV24-1	TRBJ1-2	.	TRBD1	TGTGCCACCAGTGATCCCGGGACAGGGGACTATGGCTACACCTTC	CATSDPGTGDYGYTF
TRBV6-5	TRBJ2-1	.	.	TGTGCCAGCAGTATCGGTACTGAGCAGTTCTTC	CASSIGTEQFF
TRBV5-6	TRBJ2-7	.	.	TGTGCCAGCAGCATCATTCGGGGCGACTACGAGCAGTACTTC	CASSIIRGDYEQYF
TRBV7-9	TRBJ2-5	.	.	TGTGCCAGCAGCCCCAGAGCGGGGACACAAGAGACCCAGTACTTC	CASSPRAGTQETQYF
TRBV5-1	TRBJ1-1	.	.	TGCGCCAGCAGCCCTGGATCCATGAACACTGAAGCTTTCTTT	CASSPGSMNTEAFF
TRBV27	TRBJ2-3	.	TRBD2	TGTGCCAGCAGTTTAGGGCGGGAGGATGGAGATACGCAGTATTTT	CASSLGREDGDTQYF